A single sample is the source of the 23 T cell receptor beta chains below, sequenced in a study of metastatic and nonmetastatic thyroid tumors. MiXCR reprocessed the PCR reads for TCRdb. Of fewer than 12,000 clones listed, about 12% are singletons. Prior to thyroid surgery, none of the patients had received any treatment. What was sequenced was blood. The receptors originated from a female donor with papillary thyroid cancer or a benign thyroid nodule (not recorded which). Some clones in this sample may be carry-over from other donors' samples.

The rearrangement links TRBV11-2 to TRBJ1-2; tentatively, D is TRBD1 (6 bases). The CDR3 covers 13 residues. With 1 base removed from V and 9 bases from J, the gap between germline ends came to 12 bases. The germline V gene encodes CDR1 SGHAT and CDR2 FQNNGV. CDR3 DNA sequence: TGTGCCAGCAGCTTAGTACAGGGTGGGAGCTACACCTTC. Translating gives CASSLVQGGSYTF.

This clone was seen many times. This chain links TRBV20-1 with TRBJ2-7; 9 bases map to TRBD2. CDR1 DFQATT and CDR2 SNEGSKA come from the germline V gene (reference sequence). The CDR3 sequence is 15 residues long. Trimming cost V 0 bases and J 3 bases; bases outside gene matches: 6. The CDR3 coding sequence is TGCAGTGCTAGAGACCCGGGACTAGCCTACTACGAGCAGTACTTC. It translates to CSARDPGLAYYEQYF.

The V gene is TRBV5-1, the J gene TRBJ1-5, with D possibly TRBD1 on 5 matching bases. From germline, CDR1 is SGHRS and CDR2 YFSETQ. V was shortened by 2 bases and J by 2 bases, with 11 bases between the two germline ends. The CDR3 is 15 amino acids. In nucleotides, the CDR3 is TGCGCCAGCAGCTTAATGGCGGGGGGCAATCAGCCCCAGCATTTT. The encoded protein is CASSLMAGGNQPQHF.

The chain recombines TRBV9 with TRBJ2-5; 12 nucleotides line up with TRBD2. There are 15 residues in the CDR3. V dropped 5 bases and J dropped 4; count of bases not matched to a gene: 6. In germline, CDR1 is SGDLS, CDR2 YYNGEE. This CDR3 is CASSLRTSGIETQYF. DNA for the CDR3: TGTGCCAGCAGTTTGCGGACTAGCGGGATAGAGACCCAGTACTTC.

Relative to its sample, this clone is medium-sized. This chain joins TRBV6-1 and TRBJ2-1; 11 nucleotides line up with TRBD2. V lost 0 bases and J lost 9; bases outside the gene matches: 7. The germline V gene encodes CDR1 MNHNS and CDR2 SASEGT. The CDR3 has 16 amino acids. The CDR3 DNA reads TGTGCCAGCAGTGAAGCGCTGGGACTAGCGGCGGGTGAGCAGTTCTTC. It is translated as CASSEALGLAAGEQFF.

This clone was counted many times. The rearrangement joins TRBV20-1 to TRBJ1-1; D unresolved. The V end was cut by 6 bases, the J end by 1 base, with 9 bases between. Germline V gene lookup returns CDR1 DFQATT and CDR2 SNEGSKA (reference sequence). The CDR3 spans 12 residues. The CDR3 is CSARPRNTEAFF. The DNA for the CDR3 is TGCAGTGCGAGGCCGAGGAACACTGAAGCTTTCTTT.

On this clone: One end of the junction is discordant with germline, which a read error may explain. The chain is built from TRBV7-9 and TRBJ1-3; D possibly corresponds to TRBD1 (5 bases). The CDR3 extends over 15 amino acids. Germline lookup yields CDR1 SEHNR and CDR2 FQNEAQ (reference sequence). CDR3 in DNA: TGTGCCAGCAGCTATGGGGCCCGCTCTGGAAACACCGTATATTTT. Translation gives CASSYGARSGNTVYF.

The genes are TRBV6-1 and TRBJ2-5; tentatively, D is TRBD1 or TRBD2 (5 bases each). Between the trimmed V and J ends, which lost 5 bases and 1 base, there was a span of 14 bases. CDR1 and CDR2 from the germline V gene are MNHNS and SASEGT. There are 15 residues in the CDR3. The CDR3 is CASSPGTPPQETQYF. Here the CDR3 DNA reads TGTGCCAGCAGTCCCGGGACCCCTCCCCAAGAGACCCAGTACTTC.

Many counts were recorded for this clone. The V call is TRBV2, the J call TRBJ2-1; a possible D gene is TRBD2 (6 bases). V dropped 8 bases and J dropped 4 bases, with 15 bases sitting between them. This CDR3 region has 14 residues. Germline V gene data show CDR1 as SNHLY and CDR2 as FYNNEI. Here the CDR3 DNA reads TGTGCCAGCTTATTCGGGAGTCCGTACAATGAGCAGTTCTTC. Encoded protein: CASLFGSPYNEQFF.

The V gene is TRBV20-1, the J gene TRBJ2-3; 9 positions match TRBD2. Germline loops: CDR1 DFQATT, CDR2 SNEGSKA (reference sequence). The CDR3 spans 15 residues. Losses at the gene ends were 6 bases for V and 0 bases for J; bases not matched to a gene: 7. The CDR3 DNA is TGCAGTGCAACCGGGACTAGCCCTAGCACAGATACGCAGTATTTT. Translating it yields CSATGTSPSTDTQYF.

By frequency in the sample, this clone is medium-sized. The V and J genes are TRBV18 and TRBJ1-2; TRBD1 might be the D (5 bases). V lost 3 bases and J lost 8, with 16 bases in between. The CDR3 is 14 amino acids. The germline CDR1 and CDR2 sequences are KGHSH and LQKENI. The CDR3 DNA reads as TGTGCCAGCTCACCGGGACTCCCGGATCTGGGCTACACCTTC. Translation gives CASSPGLPDLGYTF.

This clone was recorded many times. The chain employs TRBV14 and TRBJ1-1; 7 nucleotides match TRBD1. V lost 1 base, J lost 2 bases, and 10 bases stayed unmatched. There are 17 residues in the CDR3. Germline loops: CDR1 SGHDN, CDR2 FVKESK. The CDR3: CASSQGEGGLYNTEAFF. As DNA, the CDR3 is TGTGCCAGCAGCCAAGGGGAAGGGGGCCTCTACAACACTGAAGCTTTCTTT.

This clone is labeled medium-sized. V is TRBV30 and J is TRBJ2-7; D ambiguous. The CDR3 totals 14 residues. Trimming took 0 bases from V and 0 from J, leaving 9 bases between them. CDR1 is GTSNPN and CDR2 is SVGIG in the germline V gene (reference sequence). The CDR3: CAWSVPEGSYEQYF. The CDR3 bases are TGTGCCTGGAGTGTACCCGAAGGCTCCTACGAGCAGTACTTC. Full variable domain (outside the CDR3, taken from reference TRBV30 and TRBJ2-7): SQTIHQWPATLVQPVGSPLSLECTVEGTSNPNLYWYRQAAGRGLQLLFYSVGIGQISSEVPQNLSASRPQDRQFILSSKKLLLSDSGFYLCAWSVPEGSYEQYFGPGTRLTVT.

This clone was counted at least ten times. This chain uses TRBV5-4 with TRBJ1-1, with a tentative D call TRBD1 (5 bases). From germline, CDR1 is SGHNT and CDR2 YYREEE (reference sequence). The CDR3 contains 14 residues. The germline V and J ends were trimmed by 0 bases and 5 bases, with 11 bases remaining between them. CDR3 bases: TGTGCCAGCAGCTTGGCCCAGGCAGGGACTGAAGCTTTCTTT. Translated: CASSLAQAGTEAFF. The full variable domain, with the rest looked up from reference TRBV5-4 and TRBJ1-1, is ETGVTQSPTHLIKTRGQQVTLRCSSQSGHNTVSWYQQALGQGPQFIFQYYREEENGRGNFPPRFSGLQFPNYSSELNVNALELDDSALYLCASSLAQAGTEAFFGQGTRLTVV.

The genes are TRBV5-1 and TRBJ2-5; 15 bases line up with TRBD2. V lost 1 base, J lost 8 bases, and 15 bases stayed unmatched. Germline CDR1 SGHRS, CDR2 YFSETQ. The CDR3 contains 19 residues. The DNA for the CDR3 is TGCGCCAGCAGCTTGATTGGGACTAGCGGGGGGACCACGGGTGATACCCAGTACTTC. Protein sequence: CASSLIGTSGGTTGDTQYF.

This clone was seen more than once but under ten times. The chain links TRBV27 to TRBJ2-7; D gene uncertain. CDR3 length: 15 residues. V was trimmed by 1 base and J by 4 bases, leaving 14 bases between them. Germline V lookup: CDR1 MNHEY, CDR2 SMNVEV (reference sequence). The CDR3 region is CASSLLASSSYEQYF. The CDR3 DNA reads TGTGCCAGCAGTTTATTGGCCTCAAGCTCTTACGAGCAGTACTTC.

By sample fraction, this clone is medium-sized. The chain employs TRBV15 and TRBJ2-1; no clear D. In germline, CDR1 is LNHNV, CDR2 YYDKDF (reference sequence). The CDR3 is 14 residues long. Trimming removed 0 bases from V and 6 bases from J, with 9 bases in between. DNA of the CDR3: TGTGCCACCAGCAGAGAGGCCCGGGCCAATGAGCAGTTCTTC. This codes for CATSREARANEQFF.

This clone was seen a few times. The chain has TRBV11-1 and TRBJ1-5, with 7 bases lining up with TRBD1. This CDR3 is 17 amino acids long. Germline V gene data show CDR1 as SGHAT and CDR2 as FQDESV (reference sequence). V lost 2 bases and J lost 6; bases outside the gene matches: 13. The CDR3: CASSLSHPGGRGQPQHF. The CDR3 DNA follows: TGTGCCAGCAGCTTATCCCACCCAGGGGGACGCGGTCAGCCCCAGCATTTT.

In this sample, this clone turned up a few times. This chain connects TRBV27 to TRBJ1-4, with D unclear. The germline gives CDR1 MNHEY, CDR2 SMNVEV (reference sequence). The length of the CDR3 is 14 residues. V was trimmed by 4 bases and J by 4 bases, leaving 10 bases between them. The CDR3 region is CASSSPRFNEKLFF. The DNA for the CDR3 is TGTGCCAGCAGTTCCCCACGGTTTAATGAAAAACTGTTTTTT.

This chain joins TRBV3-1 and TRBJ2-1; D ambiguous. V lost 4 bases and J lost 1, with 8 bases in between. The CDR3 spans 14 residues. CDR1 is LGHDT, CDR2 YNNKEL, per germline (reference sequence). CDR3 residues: CASSPLESYNEQFF. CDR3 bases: TGTGCCAGCAGCCCCCTGGAATCCTACAATGAGCAGTTCTTC.

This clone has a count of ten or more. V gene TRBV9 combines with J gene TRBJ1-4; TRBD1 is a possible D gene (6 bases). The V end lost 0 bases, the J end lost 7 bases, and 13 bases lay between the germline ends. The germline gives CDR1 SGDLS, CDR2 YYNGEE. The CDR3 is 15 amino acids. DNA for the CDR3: TGTGCCAGCAGCGTAGCGGGGGGCGATTCTGAAAAACTGTTTTTT. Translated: CASSVAGGDSEKLFF.

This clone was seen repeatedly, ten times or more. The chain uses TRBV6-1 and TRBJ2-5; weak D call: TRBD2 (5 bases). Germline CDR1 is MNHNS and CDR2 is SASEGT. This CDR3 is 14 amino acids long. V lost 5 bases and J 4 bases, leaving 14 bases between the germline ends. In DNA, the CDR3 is TGTGCCAGCAGTTCGGAGGAGGAAGGAGAGACCCAGTACTTC. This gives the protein CASSSEEEGETQYF.

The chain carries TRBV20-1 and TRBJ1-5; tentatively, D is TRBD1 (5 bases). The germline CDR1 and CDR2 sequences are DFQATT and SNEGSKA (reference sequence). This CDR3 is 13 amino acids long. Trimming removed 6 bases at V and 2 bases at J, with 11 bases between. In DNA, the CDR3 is TGCAGTGCGGGGGTTTCGGGCAATCAGCCCCAGCATTTT. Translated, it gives CSAGVSGNQPQHF.